This T cell receptor (beta chain) comes out of a study of cytomegalovirus exposure and HLA in healthy donors. Study outcomes and limitations: Researchers catalogued 150 or so TCR beta chains as cytomegalovirus-associated.

PCR involved 60 Vbeta and 13 Jbeta primers. Repertoires were generated with immunoSEQ multiplex PCR, while TCRdb's copy carries only in-frame clones and drops some. Seen in this sample are about 160,000 clones; the ten most common clones hold over 1%. About this clone: Its antigen is unidentified.

The receptor comes from a woman aged 60-75 years in good health and CMV-seronegative. Sequenced sample: PBMCs.

CDR3 amino acids: CASSPGTVNTEAFF. The CDR3 DNA is TGTGCCAGCAGCCCAGGGACAGTAAACACTGAAGCTTTCTTT. J is TRBJ1-1 and V is TRBV7-6; 7 bases agree with TRBD1. Unmatched junction bases numbered 5, after V lost 5 bases and J lost 2 bases. The CDR3 length is 14 residues. CDR1 and CDR2 from the germline V gene are SGHVS and FNYEAQ.